This entry lists 10 T cell receptor beta chains sequenced from one sample in a study of T cells in Graves' hyperthyroidism and ophthalmopathy. Researchers amplified the TCR beta CDR3 regions from RNA transcripts. Researchers ran a first-round RT-PCR on the TCR CDR3 using the HTBI primer set. TCRdb re-derived calls from the multiplex PCR reads in MiXCR, one entry per CDR3 protein. The sample holds about 250,000 distinct CDR3 sequences, approximately 25% seen once. The sequencing input was blood. Receptors originate from a woman aged 40 to 50 with Graves' ophthalmopathy.

This clonotype has a count of ten or more. In nucleotides, the CDR3 is TGTGCCACCAGCAGAGATGCGCCGCTGATGAACACTGAAGCTTTCTTT. It codes for CATSRDAPLMNTEAFF. This chain links TRBV15 with TRBJ1-1; D is unresolved. This CDR3 contains 16 residues. Trimming stripped 0 bases from V and 0 bases from J, with 11 bases between. CDR1 and CDR2 from the germline V gene are LNHNV and YYDKDF (reference sequence).

Of note for this clonotype: This clone may be a read error of a much larger clone one base away. V and J are TRBV6-4 and TRBJ2-7, with 8 bases identical to TRBD1. With 6 bases clipped from V and 4 bases from J, the junction kept 8 bases outside the gene matches. The CDR3 totals 14 residues. The germline gives CDR1 MRHNA, CDR2 SNTAGT. DNA for the CDR3: TGTGCCAGCAGCGACAGGGGATGGCAATACGAGCAGTACTTC. Amino acid sequence: CASSDRGWQYEQYF.

In this sample, this clonotype turned up many times. The chain is built from TRBV24-1 and TRBJ2-1, with D unclear. V gave up 1 base and J gave up 1 base, with 1 base separating them. The CDR3 runs 13 residues. Germline CDR1 KGHDR, CDR2 SFDVKD. CDR3 bases: TGTGCCACCAGTGATTTTTCCTACAATGAGCAGTTCTTC. Protein product: CATSDFSYNEQFF.

The V gene is TRBV18, the J gene TRBJ1-5, with a weak D call TRBD1 (5 bases). V was shortened by 0 bases and J by 1 base, with 10 bases between the two germline ends. Germline assignment: CDR1 KGHSH and CDR2 LQKENI. This CDR3 has 16 residues. CDR3 loop: CASSPPGQGSNQPQHF. In DNA form, the CDR3 reads TGTGCCAGCTCACCACCGGGTCAGGGCAGCAATCAGCCCCAGCATTTT. The full variable domain, in which reference TRBV18 and TRBJ1-5 provide the parts outside the CDR3, is NAGVMQNPRHLVRRRGQEARLRCSPMKGHSHVYWYRQLPEEGLKFMVYLQKENIIDESGMPKERFSAEFPKEGPSILRIQQVVRGDSAAYFCASSPPGQGSNQPQHFGDGTRLSIL.

The chain couples TRBV28 to TRBJ1-1, with D hard to call. This CDR3 comprises 15 residues. The V gene lost 5 bases and the J gene lost 1 base, with 14 bases spanning the gap. Looked up from germline, CDR1 is MDHEN and CDR2 is SYDVKM. CDR3 loop: CASSPPLGSNTEAFF. The CDR3 DNA follows: TGTGCCAGCAGTCCCCCCCTGGGTTCGAACACTGAAGCTTTCTTT.

This clonotype was observed many times. In nucleotides, the CDR3 is TGTGCCAGCAGTTTATTCCTTTACGGTAGACCTTACTATGGCTACACCTTC. This codes for CASSLFLYGRPYYGYTF. The chain joins TRBV28 to TRBJ1-2; D is ambiguous. Germline CDR1 is MDHEN and CDR2 is SYDVKM. This CDR3 has 17 amino acids. V was pared by 1 base and J by 3 bases, with 18 bases between.

This clonotype was counted ten times or more. The rearrangement joins TRBV5-1 to TRBJ2-7; D might be TRBD2 (6 bases). CDR1 and CDR2 (germline): SGHRS, YFSETQ. With 1 base removed from V and 3 bases from J, the gap between germline ends came to 14 bases. This CDR3 spans 15 amino acids. For the CDR3, the DNA is TGCGCCAGCAGCTTGAGACTAGAGGGAGACTACGAGCAGTACTTC. It codes for CASSLRLEGDYEQYF.

In this sample, this clonotype turned up many times. The rearrangement joins TRBV18 to TRBJ2-7; the match to TRBD2 covers 8 bases. This CDR3 region has 15 residues. J gave up 0 bases and V 4 bases, and 5 bases lay outside the gene matches. CDR1 and CDR2 from the germline V gene are KGHSH and LQKENI. In nucleotides, the CDR3 is TGTGCCAGCTCACGAAGCGGGAGCCCCTCCTACGAGCAGTACTTC. This gives the protein CASSRSGSPSYEQYF.

The chain uses TRBV5-1 and TRBJ2-5; a weak D match, TRBD2 (6 bases). The CDR3 covers 14 residues. The V end was cut by 6 bases, the J end by 5 bases, with 17 bases between. In germline, CDR1 is SGHRS, CDR2 YFSETQ. This CDR3 is CASKGTPRMETQYF. The CDR3 nucleotides are TGCGCCAGCAAAGGGACTCCCAGGATGGAGACCCAGTACTTC.

This clonotype was recorded at least ten times. The J gene is TRBJ1-1, the V gene TRBV30; 8 nucleotides agree with TRBD1. Losses at the gene ends were 3 bases for V and 2 bases for J; bases not matched to a gene: 8. The germline V gene has CDR1 GTSNPN and CDR2 SVGIG (reference sequence). The CDR3 spans 15 residues. In DNA, the CDR3 is TGTGCCTGGAGAAACAACAGGGGGTATAACACTGAAGCTTTCTTT. Its protein is CAWRNNRGYNTEAFF.